This entry features one T cell receptor beta chain sequence. Data came from immunoSEQ multiplex PCR; TCRdb stores just in-frame clones and leaves some out. The sample carries about 45,000 clones, 83% recorded once. These data are taken from a study of blood T cell repertoires in COVID-19. CDR1 is MDHEN and CDR2 is SYDVKM in the germline V gene. V lost 4 bases and J lost 2; bases outside the gene matches: 11. The CDR3 covers 18 residues. Sequencing was performed on peripheral blood. The chain couples TRBV28 to TRBJ2-3; 11 bases are shared with TRBD2. This sequence originates from a man older than 75 in a cohort sampled during active COVID-19. The CDR3 DNA reads as TGTGCCAGCAGTTCCTCTAGCGGGGGGACCGCCACCACAGATACGCAGTATTTT. As protein: CASSSSSGGTATTDTQYF.